The following is a T cell receptor (beta chain) sequence with its context. The CDR3 contains 14 residues. Germline assignment: CDR1 MDHEN and CDR2 SYDVKM. Trimming stripped 3 bases from V and 3 bases from J, with 9 bases between. These data are taken from a study of cytomegalovirus exposure and HLA in healthy donors. A multiplex PCR was run with 60 Vbeta primers and 13 Jbeta primers. Here immunoSEQ multiplex PCR was the method, and the copy in TCRdb shows in-frame clones only, minus some. The sample contains roughly 130,000 clones, around 85% of which appear only once. The sequence came from a man in his thirties or forties in good health and CMV-seronegative. The sequencing sample was made of PBMCs. The chain recombines TRBV28 with TRBJ1-5; D is possibly TRBD1 (6 bases). CDR3 sequence (DNA): TGTGCCAGCAGTTTCTCAGGGGCCAATCAGCCCCAGCATTTT. Encoded protein: CASSFSGANQPQHF.